Shown below are 8 T cell receptor beta chains from a single sample sequenced in a study of blood T cell repertoires in COVID-19. Clones were sequenced by immunoSEQ multiplex PCR, and TCRdb holds only the in-frame ones, with some missing. The data contain some 270,000 clones, about nine tenths of them seen just once; the ten biggest clones take up about 8.6%. The sequencing input was peripheral blood. These receptors all come from a middle-aged man with active or convalescent COVID-19.

This chain joins TRBV28 and TRBJ2-2; 10 positions agree with TRBD1. V trimming: 6 bases; J trimming: 2 bases; junction bases outside the gene matches: 9. CDR1 and CDR2 from the germline V gene are MDHEN and SYDVKM. This CDR3 comprises 17 residues. The DNA of the CDR3 is TGTGCCAGCAGGATTTACGGGACAGGGGCTAACACCGGGGAGCTGTTTTTT. Residues: CASRIYGTGANTGELFF.

The genes are TRBV5-1 and TRBJ2-1, with D unclear. The CDR3 totals 14 residues. Per the germline V gene, CDR1 is SGHRS and CDR2 is YFSETQ. V lost 0 bases to trimming and J lost 5 bases, with 9 bases between them. The DNA for the CDR3 is TGCGCCAGCAGCTTGGGGAGTATAAACAATGAGCAGTTCTTC. This sequence encodes CASSLGSINNEQFF.

This clone has more than one count but fewer than ten. This chain links TRBV30 with TRBJ2-3; 7 bases are a match to TRBD2. V lost 0 bases and J lost 7; bases outside the gene matches: 13. Germline V gene data show CDR1 as GTSNPN and CDR2 as SVGIG (reference sequence). The CDR3 length is 16 residues. The CDR3 coding sequence is TGTGCCTGGAGTGTATCTGGGGGGGGGAAAGGCTATACGCAGTATTTT. Translating gives CAWSVSGGGKGYTQYF.

The CDR3, as DNA: TGTGCCAGCAGCCAAGAACTCGGTGGGACAACACCCACCGGGGAGCTGTTTTTT. Its protein product is CASSQELGGTTPTGELFF. The chain links TRBV14 to TRBJ2-2; D may be TRBD1 (6 bases). Trimming cost V 0 bases and J 4 bases, with 18 bases left between them. The CDR3 contains 18 residues. Germline values: CDR1 SGHDN, CDR2 FVKESK.

The chain joins TRBV29-1 to TRBJ1-3, with TRBD1 as a possible D gene (6 bases). The germline V gene encodes CDR1 SQVTM and CDR2 ANQGSEA. V shed 4 bases and J shed 8 bases, with 12 bases lying between them. This CDR3 spans 12 amino acids. The chain's CDR3 is CSVGGQIDTIYF. The CDR3, as DNA: TGCAGCGTTGGTGGACAGATCGACACCATATATTTT.

This sequence joins TRBV5-1 and TRBJ2-2; a weak D match, TRBD2 (6 bases). Per germline, CDR1 SGHRS and CDR2 YFSETQ. CDR3 length: 15 residues. Trimming removed 2 bases from V and 3 bases from J, with 11 bases in between. CDR3 DNA: TGCGCCAGCAGCTTTGGAGGGGTCGACACCGGGGAGCTGTTTTTT. This gives the protein CASSFGGVDTGELFF.

The table lists this clone with a count of one. This chain uses TRBV28 with TRBJ1-2; D is uncertain. The CDR3 spans 16 residues. The V end was cut by 1 base, the J end by 4 bases, with 16 bases between. CDR1 is MDHEN and CDR2 is SYDVKM in the germline V gene. The CDR3 loop reads CASSLSVLRNRYGYTF. CDR3 nucleotides: TGTGCCAGCAGTTTATCGGTCTTGAGGAACCGCTATGGCTACACCTTC.

J is TRBJ1-6 and V is TRBV2; D possibly corresponds to TRBD1 (5 bases). V was pared by 11 bases and J by 6 bases, with 14 bases between. The CDR3 is 13 amino acids. The V gene's germline CDR1 is SNHLY and CDR2 FYNNEI. This CDR3 is CAVQGRINSPLHF. CDR3 DNA: TGTGCCGTCCAGGGTCGGATTAATTCACCCCTCCACTTT.